Below, 20 T cell receptor beta chains from the same sample are listed, as sequenced in a study of T cell changes during pregnancy in multiple sclerosis (dated 2019 in TCRdb). Receptor amplification or capture employed the immunoSEQ multiplex PCR assay. This is the immuneACCESS table as TCRdb keeps it, with only in-frame sequences that have V and J called. A part of the clones is gone; compared with another copy, unresolved V genes explain less than half, and the rest is unexplained. The table for this sample lists roughly 28,000 clones; around nine tenths of them were counted only once. The ten largest clones represent 5.7% of the sample. Sample: CD8+ T cells from peripheral blood mononuclear cells, taken before pregnancy. The receptors were gathered from a female donor with multiple sclerosis, enrolled in a pregnancy study.

This clone was picked up one time. V and J are TRBV4-3 and TRBJ2-7, with a possible D match to TRBD2 (5 bases). The CDR3 covers 15 residues. Trimming shortened V by 0 bases and J by 3 bases, and 12 bases separated the two germline ends. CDR1 is LGHNA and CDR2 is YSLEER in the germline V gene. CDR3 DNA sequence: TGCGCCAGCAGCCAAGAGAGGGTAGGTGGCTACGAGCAGTACTTC. This gives the protein CASSQERVGGYEQYF.

CDR3 protein: CASRGGYNTEAFF. CDR3 DNA: TGCGCCAGCAGGGGGGGGTATAACACTGAAGCTTTCTTT. This chain uses TRBV4-1 with TRBJ1-1; tentative D call: TRBD1 (5 bases). Deletions cut 6 bases from V and 2 bases from J, with 10 bases between. Germline V gives CDR1 MGHRA, CDR2 YSYEKL. The CDR3 runs 13 residues.

The CDR3 region is CASSDGTSGSSYNEQFF. The CDR3 DNA follows: TGCGCCAGCAGCGACGGGACTAGCGGGAGCTCCTACAATGAGCAGTTCTTC. The rearrangement joins TRBV5-1 to TRBJ2-1; 14 nucleotides align to TRBD2. Germline V CDR1 and CDR2: SGHRS, YFSETQ. V was pared by 4 bases and J by 0 bases, with 3 bases of the junction left unmatched. The length of the CDR3 is 17 residues.

The V and J genes are TRBV28 and TRBJ2-1, with 13 bases lining up with TRBD2. Losses at the gene ends were 8 bases for V and 6 bases for J; bases not matched to a gene: 4. Germline V lookup: CDR1 MDHEN, CDR2 SYDVKM. The CDR3 has 14 amino acids. CDR3 amino acids: CASLLAGGINEQFF. In nucleotides, the CDR3 is TGTGCCAGCTTACTAGCGGGAGGGATCAATGAGCAGTTCTTC.

The V call is TRBV20-1, the J call TRBJ1-2; D gene unclear. With 8 bases removed from V and 7 bases from J, the gap between germline ends came to 11 bases. Per germline, CDR1 DFQATT and CDR2 SNEGSKA (reference sequence). The CDR3 runs to 10 residues. The CDR3 DNA follows: TGCAGTTCCCCGAGGAGTGGCTACACCTTC. Its protein product is CSSPRSGYTF.

The sample holds one count of this clone. The J gene is TRBJ1-2, the V gene TRBV5-1, with a tentative D call TRBD1 (6 bases). Trimming stripped 3 bases from V and 7 bases from J, with 10 bases between. This CDR3 is 12 amino acids long. Germline assignment: CDR1 SGHRS and CDR2 YFSETQ. DNA for the CDR3: TGCGCCAGCAGCTCTGCAGGGGCTGGCTACACCTTC. It codes for CASSSAGAGYTF.

The chain is built from TRBV5-1 and TRBJ2-7; TRBD1 matches 9 bases. Germline values: CDR1 SGHRS, CDR2 YFSETQ. V dropped 1 base and J dropped 5; count of bases not matched to a gene: 1. This CDR3 contains 13 residues. The CDR3 is CASSLTGGHEQYF. The CDR3 region has the DNA TGCGCCAGCAGCTTGACAGGGGGCCACGAGCAGTACTTC.

V and J are TRBV10-3 and TRBJ1-1; 7 nucleotides agree with TRBD1. Germline values: CDR1 ENHRY, CDR2 SYGVKD. CDR3 length: 15 residues. The V segment lost 0 bases and the J segment 3 bases; nucleotides outside the gene matches: 4. The CDR3 DNA reads as TGTGCCATCAGTGAGTCGATACAGGGGTACACTGAAGCTTTCTTT. It encodes CAISESIQGYTEAFF.

This CDR3 reads CASSIGQGNEQFF. The CDR3 DNA reads as TGTGCCAGTAGTATTGGGCAGGGCAATGAGCAGTTCTTC. This chain links TRBV19 with TRBJ2-1; weak D call: TRBD1 (5 bases). With 3 bases removed from V and 6 bases from J, the gap between germline ends came to 9 bases. The CDR3 spans 13 residues. Germline V gene sequence: CDR1 LNHDA, CDR2 SQIVND (reference sequence).

The chain joins TRBV21-1 to TRBJ1-2; TRBD1, the D gene given by the table, was not confirmed from the DNA. TRBV21-1 is shown as a pseudogene. The length of the CDR3 is 15 residues. CDR3 nucleotide sequence: TGTGCCAGCAGCAAATTCCCAGGGGGGTTGGATGGCTACACCTTC. It yields the protein CASSKFPGGLDGYTF.

This chain joins TRBV9 and TRBJ2-7; D perhaps matches TRBD1 (5 bases). Trimming removed 3 bases from V and 0 bases from J, with 10 bases in between. The CDR3 runs to 14 residues. The germline V gene encodes CDR1 SGDLS and CDR2 YYNGEE. CDR3 sequence reads: CASSALDTSYEQYF. The CDR3 DNA follows: TGTGCCAGCAGCGCATTGGACACCTCCTACGAGCAGTACTTC.

The rearrangement joins TRBV5-4 to TRBJ1-1; D call uncertain. The CDR3 is 12 residues long. V was clipped by 2 bases and J by 8 bases, with 10 bases between them. Germline-derived CDR1 and CDR2 are SGHNT and YYREEE (reference sequence). CDR3 bases: TGTGCCAGCAGCTTAGGAGGGCGAGAAGCTTTCTTT. Protein product: CASSLGGREAFF.

The rearrangement links TRBV5-5 to TRBJ2-1; 11 nucleotides agree with TRBD1. From germline, CDR1 is SGHKS and CDR2 YYEKEE (reference sequence). The CDR3 covers 14 residues. Losses at the gene ends were 0 bases for V and 10 bases for J; bases not matched to a gene: 3. CDR3 protein: CASSLGTGGNEQFF. The CDR3 region has the DNA TGTGCCAGCAGCTTGGGGACAGGGGGCAACGAGCAGTTCTTC.

CDR3 DNA: TGTGCCAGCAGGGGGACAGGGGCGCGACAGCCCCAGCATTTT. Its protein is CASRGTGARQPQHF. The chain recombines TRBV7-9 with TRBJ1-5, with 10 bases fitting TRBD1. V shed 6 bases, J shed 7 bases, and the junction held 6 bases outside the gene matches. Germline CDR1 reads SEHNR; CDR2 reads FQNEAQ (reference sequence). CDR3 length: 14 residues.

The rearrangement uses TRBV7-6 and TRBJ2-5, with TRBD1 identical over 11 bases. CDR1 and CDR2 from the germline V gene are SGHVS and FNYEAQ. This CDR3 has 17 amino acids. Trimming took 4 bases from V and 3 from J; bases not matched to a gene: 10. The CDR3 protein is CASSSIRDRGFEETQYF. CDR3 nucleotide sequence: TGTGCCAGCAGCTCCATCCGGGACAGGGGGTTCGAAGAGACCCAGTACTTC. The whole variable domain, filled in from reference TRBV7-6 and TRBJ2-5, reads GAGVSQSPRYKVTKRGQDVALRCDPISGHVSLYWYRQALGQGPEFLTYFNYEAQQDKSGLPNDRFSAERPEGSISTLTIQRTEQRDSAMYRCASSSIRDRGFEETQYFGPGTRLLVL.

The chain has TRBV9 and TRBJ2-1; 13 positions agree with TRBD2. Unmatched junction bases numbered 3, after V lost 4 bases and J lost 5 bases. The CDR3 contains 15 residues. The germline V gene has CDR1 SGDLS and CDR2 YYNGEE. CDR3 DNA: TGTGCCAGCAGCTCAACTAGCGGGGGGGACAATGAGCAGTTCTTC. Protein: CASSSTSGGDNEQFF.

The chain links TRBV7-9 to TRBJ2-5; TRBD2 aligns across 10 bases. Per germline, CDR1 SEHNR and CDR2 FQNEAQ (reference sequence). Trimming at V came to 5 bases and at J to 4 bases, leaving 10 bases not matched to a gene. The CDR3 is 16 residues long. CDR3 region: CASSSLAGVSRETQYF. The DNA of the CDR3 is TGTGCCAGCAGCAGCCTAGCGGGAGTTAGCCGAGAGACCCAGTACTTC.

CDR3 nucleotide sequence: TGTGCCAGCAGTCTCCTCAGGGGGTCCTACGAGCAGTACTTC. As protein: CASSLLRGSYEQYF. The chain has TRBV28 and TRBJ2-7; 7 bases line up with TRBD1. The junction had 5 bases not matched to a gene; V was cut back by 5 bases and J by 1 base. The CDR3 totals 14 residues. The germline CDR1 and CDR2 sequences are MDHEN and SYDVKM.

This chain connects TRBV14 to TRBJ1-2, with D maybe TRBD1 (5 bases). The germline V gene has CDR1 SGHDN and CDR2 FVKESK. The CDR3 is made up of 15 amino acids. V was trimmed by 0 bases and J by 4 bases, leaving 12 bases between them. CDR3 loop: CASSQERGGVYGYTF. The CDR3 bases are TGTGCCAGCAGCCAAGAGAGGGGAGGTGTCTATGGCTACACCTTC.

The chain carries TRBV4-2 and TRBJ1-1; 7 bases are shared with TRBD1. Germline V CDR1 and CDR2: LGHNA, YNFKEQ. There are 14 residues in the CDR3. The V segment lost 3 bases and the J segment 7 bases; nucleotides outside the gene matches: 8. DNA of the CDR3: TGTGCCAGCAGCCAGACCTTAACAGGGGATGAAGCTTTCTTT. Its translation is CASSQTLTGDEAFF.